Presented here are 27 T cell receptor beta chains from one specimen sequenced in a study of OX40 agonist ivuxolimab in advanced cancers. This table comes from immunoSEQ multiplex PCR, and its TCRdb copy is limited to in-frame clones, with some not included. The data hold around 84,000 clones, with around nine tenths observed a single time. The input for sequencing was CD4+ or CD8+ T cells sorted from blood, taken in a trial of the OX40 agonist ivuxolimab. The origin of the receptors is an adult with an advanced solid tumor such as melanoma, head and neck, liver or kidney cancer.

The CDR3 protein is CASSSGLAGGSYEQYF. DNA of the CDR3: TGCGCCAGCAGCTCGGGACTAGCGGGTGGGTCCTACGAGCAGTACTTC. The V and J genes are TRBV5-1 and TRBJ2-7, with 12 bases that match TRBD2. The CDR3 is 16 residues long. Looked up from germline, CDR1 is SGHRS and CDR2 is YFSETQ. V shed 3 bases, J shed 1 base, and the junction held 5 bases outside the gene matches.

This chain joins TRBV11-2 and TRBJ2-7; 8 bases line up with TRBD1. Unmatched junction bases numbered 8, after V lost 5 bases and J lost 2 bases. Germline CDR1 reads SGHAT; CDR2 reads FQNNGV. This CDR3 contains 15 residues. CDR3 amino acids: CASSLTTGVTYEQYF. The CDR3 coding sequence is TGTGCCAGCAGCCTAACGACAGGGGTGACCTACGAGCAGTACTTC.

This clone appeared a single time. V and J are TRBV5-1 and TRBJ2-7; 10 bases line up with TRBD1. Germline trimming cut 4 bases from V and 4 bases from J; bases unmatched to any gene: 8. This CDR3 has 15 amino acids. The germline V gene encodes CDR1 SGHRS and CDR2 YFSETQ. The CDR3 DNA sequence: TGCGCCAGCAGCCCGGGGGACAGGGGTGATTACGAGCAGTACTTC. It codes for CASSPGDRGDYEQYF.

This clone came up once. The J gene is TRBJ2-5, the V gene TRBV7-8; TRBD1 might be the D (5 bases). The CDR3 consists of 13 residues. Germline V gives CDR1 SGHVS, CDR2 FQNEAQ. The germline V and J ends were trimmed by 1 base and 3 bases, with 6 bases remaining between them. This CDR3 reads CASSLGQKETQYF. In DNA, the CDR3 is TGTGCCAGCAGCTTAGGACAGAAAGAGACCCAGTACTTC.

This clone occurred once. The chain uses TRBV7-2 and TRBJ2-2; 7 bases match TRBD1. Unmatched junction bases numbered 2, after V lost 5 bases and J lost 5 bases. This CDR3 has 13 amino acids. Germline V CDR1 and CDR2: SGHTA, FQGNSA. This chain's CDR3 is CASSAQGTGELFF. CDR3 coding DNA: TGTGCCAGCAGCGCACAGGGGACCGGGGAGCTGTTTTTT.

V usage is TRBV5-1 and J usage is TRBJ2-3, with D unclear. The CDR3 spans 14 residues. Trimming removed 0 bases at V and 0 bases at J, with 5 bases between. Germline loops: CDR1 SGHRS, CDR2 YFSETQ. The CDR3 sequence is CASSLAHSTDTQYF. Here the CDR3 DNA reads TGCGCCAGCAGCTTGGCACATAGCACAGATACGCAGTATTTT.

The genes are TRBV29-1 and TRBJ2-7; TRBD1 agrees at 8 bases. Germline CDR1 SQVTM, CDR2 ANQGSEA. The V segment lost 7 bases and the J segment 7 bases; nucleotides outside the gene matches: 6. The CDR3 totals 11 residues. The CDR3 protein is CSASQGAEQYF. The DNA for the CDR3 is TGCAGCGCCTCCCAGGGGGCGGAGCAGTACTTC.

This rearrangement joins TRBV7-2 to TRBJ2-3; tentatively, D is TRBD1 or TRBD2 (5 bases each). Between the trimmed V and J ends, which lost 2 bases and 6 bases, there was a span of 12 bases. Germline CDR1 is SGHTA and CDR2 is FQGNSA. The CDR3 loop spans 14 amino acids. CDR3 DNA sequence: TGTGCCAGCAGCTTAACGGGGCCAGTGGATACGCAGTATTTT. This gives the protein CASSLTGPVDTQYF.

The CDR3 DNA reads as TGTGCCAGCAGCCCCCTTAACCGCGGCGAGACCCAGTACTTC. This gives the protein CASSPLNRGETQYF. The V gene is TRBV5-6, the J gene TRBJ2-5; D gene unclear. V dropped 4 bases and J dropped 5 bases, with 15 bases sitting between them. The CDR3 has 14 amino acids. CDR1 and CDR2 from the germline V gene are SGHDT and YYEEEE.

The chain carries TRBV2 and TRBJ2-3; D gene ambiguous. Trimming stripped 5 bases from V and 4 bases from J, with 19 bases between. Per the germline V gene, CDR1 is SNHLY and CDR2 is FYNNEI. This CDR3 spans 16 amino acids. The CDR3 reads CASSQNGPIVADTQYF. The DNA for the CDR3 is TGTGCCAGCAGTCAGAACGGGCCGATAGTGGCAGATACGCAGTATTTT.

This chain links TRBV6-6 with TRBJ2-2; D unresolved. Trimming took 2 bases from V and 3 from J, leaving 13 bases between them. The CDR3 runs 16 residues. CDR1 is MNHNY, CDR2 SVGAGI, per germline (reference sequence). The CDR3 is CASSYPHGPDTGELFF. In DNA form, the CDR3 reads TGTGCCAGCAGTTACCCTCACGGTCCGGACACCGGGGAGCTGTTTTTT.

This chain joins TRBV6-1 and TRBJ2-2; 7 nucleotides align to TRBD1. This CDR3 contains 13 residues. Germline CDR1 MNHNS, CDR2 SASEGT. V lost 6 bases and J lost 7; bases outside the gene matches: 5. The CDR3 nucleotides are TGTGCCAGCAGACCGACAGGGAGCGGGGAGCTGTTTTTT. This gives the protein CASRPTGSGELFF.

The chain carries TRBV5-4 and TRBJ1-2; D is possibly TRBD1 (5 bases). This CDR3 has 15 residues. Between the trimmed V and J ends, which lost 2 bases and 3 bases, there was a span of 14 bases. CDR1 and CDR2 from the germline V gene are SGHNT and YYREEE (reference sequence). CDR3 sequence (DNA): TGTGCCAGCAGCTTTTTAAGGGGCGCAGACTATGGCTACACCTTC. Protein sequence: CASSFLRGADYGYTF.

Worth noting for this clone: At the DNA level, this CDR3 is encoded by other sequences in the same sample as well. The chain carries TRBV7-9 and TRBJ2-3, with D unclear. Per germline, CDR1 SEHNR and CDR2 FQNEAQ (reference sequence). With 5 bases removed from V and 6 bases from J, the gap between germline ends came to 12 bases. The CDR3 is 13 residues long. CDR3 residues: CASSPLVSDTQYF. The CDR3 DNA sequence: TGTGCCAGCAGCCCGCTAGTATCGGATACGCAGTATTTT. Full variable domain (remainder filled in from reference TRBV7-9 and TRBJ2-3): DTGVSQNPRHKITKRGQNVTFRCDPISEHNRLYWYRQTLGQGPEFLTYFQNEAQLEKSRLLSDRFSAERPKGSFSTLEIQRTEQGDSAMYLCASSPLVSDTQYFGPGTRLTVL.

This chain uses TRBV2 with TRBJ2-4; the match to TRBD2 covers 8 bases. Germline loops: CDR1 SNHLY, CDR2 FYNNEI. The J segment lost 0 bases and the V segment lost 2 bases, leaving 0 bases of the junction unmatched. This CDR3 has 15 residues. In DNA, the CDR3 is TGTGCCAGCAGTGAAACTAGCGGAGCCAAAAACATTCAGTACTTC. Translated: CASSETSGAKNIQYF.

The rearrangement uses TRBV10-3 and TRBJ2-1, with D perhaps TRBD2 (6 bases). V gave up 4 bases and J gave up 7 bases, with 8 bases separating them. The CDR3 sequence is 12 residues long. In germline, CDR1 is ENHRY, CDR2 SYGVKD. Here the CDR3 DNA reads TGTGCCATCAGTGGGAGCGGGAATGAGCAGTTCTTC. As protein: CAISGSGNEQFF.

The chain recombines TRBV7-2 with TRBJ2-3, with 8 bases fitting TRBD1. CDR3 length: 12 residues. The ends lost 1 base at V and 14 bases at J; junction bases unmatched: 5. The V gene's germline CDR1 is SGHTA and CDR2 FQGNSA. The CDR3 here is CASSLGRTGWYF. CDR3 bases: TGTGCCAGCAGCTTAGGTCGGACAGGGTGGTATTTT.

The J gene is TRBJ1-4, the V gene TRBV7-2; D might be TRBD1 (5 bases). The CDR3 length is 15 residues. The ends were cut back, 6 bases at V and 4 bases at J, with 15 bases in the middle. In germline, CDR1 is SGHTA, CDR2 FQGNSA. In nucleotides, the CDR3 is TGTGCCAGCAGTTCAATGGGGGGATATAATGAAAAACTGTTTTTT. This gives the protein CASSSMGGYNEKLFF.

The chain joins TRBV5-1 to TRBJ2-7; TRBD1 matches at 7 bases. CDR3 length equals 15 residues. Germline V lookup: CDR1 SGHRS, CDR2 YFSETQ. V was pared by 1 base and J by 0 bases, with 4 bases of the junction left unmatched. The CDR3 sequence: CASSLTGAISYEQYF. In DNA form, the CDR3 reads TGCGCCAGCAGCTTGACAGGGGCGATCTCCTACGAGCAGTACTTC.

The gene calls are TRBV21-1 and TRBJ2-1; the table's D call TRBD1 went unverified against the DNA. TRBV21-1 is deemed a pseudogene. The CDR3 is 15 residues long. The CDR3 region is CASSKARDRDNEQFF. The CDR3 DNA follows: TGTGCCAGCAGCAAAGCGCGGGACAGAGACAATGAGCAGTTCTTC.

The rearrangement joins TRBV7-2 to TRBJ2-2; D unclear. Trimming shortened V by 0 bases and J by 0 bases, and 5 bases separated the two germline ends. The length of the CDR3 is 15 residues. Germline CDR1 reads SGHTA; CDR2 reads FQGNSA. The CDR3 protein is CASSLAYANTGELFF. The CDR3 DNA sequence: TGTGCCAGCAGCTTAGCGTACGCGAACACCGGGGAGCTGTTTTTT.

The chain has TRBV5-1 and TRBJ2-7; 11 nucleotides align to TRBD1. J gave up 3 bases and V 6 bases, and 8 bases lay outside the gene matches. The CDR3 has 15 residues. Looked up from germline, CDR1 is SGHRS and CDR2 is YFSETQ. This chain's CDR3 is CASTFTGTGGYEQYF. For the CDR3, the DNA is TGCGCCAGCACCTTTACCGGGACAGGGGGCTACGAGCAGTACTTC.

The V call is TRBV10-3, the J call TRBJ2-5, with TRBD1 identical over 9 bases. The CDR3 covers 16 residues. Germline-derived CDR1 and CDR2 are ENHRY and SYGVKD. The V segment lost 2 bases and the J segment 1 base; nucleotides outside the gene matches: 5. The chain's CDR3 is CAISETRQGVQETQYF. The CDR3 DNA follows: TGTGCCATCAGTGAGACACGACAGGGGGTCCAAGAGACCCAGTACTTC.

V is TRBV7-2 and J is TRBJ2-5; 7 bases are a match to TRBD2. The CDR3 is 14 amino acids. Germline V gives CDR1 SGHTA, CDR2 FQGNSA. V was pared by 5 bases and J by 2 bases, with 5 bases of the junction left unmatched. CDR3 nucleotide sequence: TGTGCCAGCAGCCATCCGGGGGGTCAAGAGACCCAGTACTTC. Translation gives CASSHPGGQETQYF. Combining the CDR3 with reference TRBV7-2 and TRBJ2-5 gives the whole variable domain GAGVSQSPSNKVTEKGKDVELRCDPISGHTALYWYRQSLGQGLEFLIYFQGNSAPDKSGLPSDRFSAERTGGSVSTLTIQRTQQEDSAVYLCASSHPGGQETQYFGPGTRLLVL.

The DNA for the CDR3 is TGTGCCAGCAGCTTAGCGACCACCGGATTGAGGGCCCAGTACTTC. It is translated as CASSLATTGLRAQYF. The chain combines TRBV7-9 with TRBJ2-5, with a weak D call TRBD2 (5 bases). Germline-derived CDR1 and CDR2 are SEHNR and FQNEAQ (reference sequence). This CDR3 is 15 amino acids long. The ends were cut back, 0 bases at V and 9 bases at J, with 17 bases in the middle.

The chain couples TRBV28 to TRBJ1-2; the D is unclear. The CDR3 is made up of 14 amino acids. CDR1 is MDHEN and CDR2 is SYDVKM in the germline V gene. The germline V and J ends were trimmed by 6 bases and 0 bases, with 11 bases remaining between them. The CDR3 is CASRMGKANYGYTF. As DNA, the CDR3 is TGTGCCAGCAGAATGGGGAAGGCTAACTATGGCTACACCTTC.

This clone showed up just a few times. The chain has TRBV19 and TRBJ1-1, with TRBD1 matching 8 bases. The CDR3 extends over 14 amino acids. Germline loops: CDR1 LNHDA, CDR2 SQIVND (reference sequence). V lost 5 bases to trimming and J lost 4 bases; unmatched junction nucleotides: 6. The CDR3 sequence is CASSSQGAVTEAFF. Here the CDR3 DNA reads TGTGCCAGTAGTTCCCAGGGGGCAGTCACTGAAGCTTTCTTT.